These 21 T cell receptor beta chains share one sample of origin, sequenced in a study of cytomegalovirus exposure and HLA in healthy donors. Both 60 Vbeta primers and 13 Jbeta primers went into the PCR. Sequenced by immunoSEQ multiplex PCR; TCRdb stores in-frame clones only, minus some. The data show some 190,000 clones, less than 85% seen once. The sequencing input was PBMCs. The receptors here all came from a boy between 2 and 10 years old in good health and CMV-seronegative.

The chain links TRBV29-1 to TRBJ2-2; tentatively, D is TRBD1 (6 bases). This CDR3 is built from 14 residues. The germline CDR1 and CDR2 sequences are SQVTM and ANQGSEA. V lost 1 base and J lost 0, with 6 bases in between. The CDR3 reads CSVEGTANTGELFF. The CDR3 DNA reads TGCAGCGTTGAAGGGACAGCGAACACCGGGGAGCTGTTTTTT.

The chain carries TRBV21-1 and TRBJ2-1; the DNA was not used to check the table's D call, TRBD2. TRBV21-1 is a pseudogene. The CDR3 is 19 residues long. The CDR3 nucleotides read TGTGCCAGCAGCAAAGGAAGGAGGCATCGGGACTTCCTCTACAATGAGCAGTTCTTC. Translation gives CASSKGRRHRDFLYNEQFF.

Concerning this clone itself: Other DNA sequences of this sample code for an identical CDR3. The chain employs TRBV28 and TRBJ1-3; no clear D gene. Trimming left V 3 bases short and J 4 bases short, with 7 bases between. Looked up from germline, CDR1 is MDHEN and CDR2 is SYDVKM. The CDR3 totals 13 residues. CDR3 nucleotide sequence: TGTGCCAGCAGTTTGGTAGCCGGAAACACCATATATTTT. It is translated as CASSLVAGNTIYF.

The V gene is TRBV7-9, the J gene TRBJ1-2, with 8 bases lining up with TRBD1. V was pared by 0 bases and J by 5 bases, with 5 bases of the junction left unmatched. CDR3 size: 15 residues. Per germline, CDR1 SEHNR and CDR2 FQNEAQ (reference sequence). Here the CDR3 reads CASSLAGTGFYGYTF. The DNA for the CDR3 is TGTGCCAGCAGCTTAGCCGGGACAGGTTTTTATGGCTACACCTTC. Together with reference TRBV7-9 and TRBJ1-2, the CDR3 gives the full variable domain: DTGVSQNPRHKITKRGQNVTFRCDPISEHNRLYWYRQTLGQGPEFLTYFQNEAQLEKSRLLSDRFSAERPKGSFSTLEIQRTEQGDSAMYLCASSLAGTGFYGYTFGSGTRLTVV.

V and J are TRBV28 and TRBJ1-2, with a weak D call TRBD1 (5 bases). The CDR3 has 16 amino acids. V was trimmed by 7 bases and J by 2 bases, leaving 20 bases between them. The germline V gene encodes CDR1 MDHEN and CDR2 SYDVKM. This chain's CDR3 is CASNLGQGLQNYGYTF. The CDR3 DNA is TGTGCCAGCAACCTGGGGCAGGGCCTTCAAAACTATGGCTACACCTTC.

The rearrangement uses TRBV7-9 and TRBJ2-5; TRBD2 aligns across 7 bases. The J call is uncertain, as TRBJ2-7 better fits the DNA end. The CDR3 is 13 amino acids. From germline, CDR1 is SEHNR and CDR2 FQNEAQ (reference sequence). The CDR3 region has the DNA TGTGCCAGCAGCACGCGGGAGCGTTACGAGCAGTACTTC. It specifies CASSTRERYEQYF.

This chain links TRBV7-3 with TRBJ2-1; tentatively, D is TRBD2 (5 bases). Germline V gene data show CDR1 as SGHTA and CDR2 as FQGTGA. CDR3 size: 15 residues. Deletions cut 5 bases from V and 0 bases from J, with 11 bases between. The CDR3 DNA sequence: TGTGCCAGCAGCGGAGGACCGAGCTCCTACAATGAGCAGTTCTTC. This encodes CASSGGPSSYNEQFF.

This clone has a single count. CDR3: CASTPRTAFSGANVLTF. As DNA, the CDR3 is TGTGCCAGCACCCCCCGGACAGCCTTCTCTGGGGCCAACGTCCTGACTTTC. The chain uses TRBV28 and TRBJ2-6, with a weak D call TRBD1 (6 bases). Germline V gene sequence: CDR1 MDHEN, CDR2 SYDVKM. The V end lost 7 bases, the J end lost 0 bases, and 16 bases lay between the germline ends. The length of the CDR3 is 17 residues.

The J gene is TRBJ2-3, the V gene TRBV6-5; D is ambiguous. The V end lost 0 bases, the J end lost 0 bases, and 4 bases lay between the germline ends. CDR3 length: 14 residues. Germline V lookup: CDR1 MNHEY, CDR2 SVGAGI. CDR3 sequence: CASSYSGSTDTQYF. The CDR3, as DNA: TGTGCCAGCAGTTACTCGGGCAGCACAGATACGCAGTATTTT.

The genes are TRBV6-1 and TRBJ2-7; D perhaps matches TRBD2 (6 bases). This CDR3 contains 13 residues. Trimming removed 6 bases from V and 1 base from J, with 10 bases in between. Germline-derived CDR1 and CDR2 are MNHNS and SASEGT. CDR3: CASSSGTSYEQYF. In nucleotides, the CDR3 is TGTGCCAGCAGCTCAGGGACTTCCTACGAGCAGTACTTC.

The CDR3 is CASSTVNNEQFF. CDR3 sequence (DNA): TGTGCCAGCAGCACAGTAAACAATGAGCAGTTCTTC. This chain links TRBV27 with TRBJ2-1, with D unresolved. Germline assignment: CDR1 MNHEY and CDR2 SMNVEV (reference sequence). The CDR3 covers 12 residues. V shed 6 bases and J shed 5 bases, with 8 bases lying between them.

The table lists this clone with a few counts. This chain uses TRBV11-2 with TRBJ2-7; 10 bases fit TRBD2. Germline CDR1 SGHAT, CDR2 FQNNGV. V was pared by 5 bases and J by 4 bases, with 8 bases of the junction left unmatched. The CDR3 loop spans 15 amino acids. CDR3 residues: CASSPPHSGRYEQYF. The CDR3 bases are TGTGCCAGCAGCCCCCCTCATAGCGGGAGGTACGAGCAGTACTTC.

This chain uses TRBV4-1 with TRBJ2-1, with D possibly TRBD2 on 6 matching bases. This CDR3 comprises 15 residues. V lost 0 bases and J 7 bases, leaving 13 bases between the germline ends. The germline CDR1 and CDR2 sequences are MGHRA and YSYEKL. The CDR3 here is CASSQDEGLWNEQFF. The CDR3 coding sequence is TGCGCCAGCAGCCAAGATGAGGGACTTTGGAATGAGCAGTTCTTC.

This rearrangement joins TRBV4-1 to TRBJ1-2, with D possibly being TRBD1 (5 bases). Deletions cut 2 bases from V and 5 bases from J, with 12 bases between. The CDR3 is 14 amino acids. CDR1 is MGHRA, CDR2 YSYEKL, per germline. CDR3 DNA: TGCGCCAGCAGCCAACCCGACAGTTCGTATGGCTACACCTTC. This codes for CASSQPDSSYGYTF.

This clone was seen a handful of times. The chain couples TRBV5-1 to TRBJ1-1, with no clear D. CDR3 length: 12 residues. V was shortened by 5 bases and J by 4 bases, with 9 bases between the two germline ends. CDR1 and CDR2 (germline): SGHRS, YFSETQ. CDR3 sequence reads: CASSRGSTEAFF. CDR3 DNA: TGCGCCAGCAGTCGGGGAAGCACTGAAGCTTTCTTT.

The V call is TRBV10-1, the J call TRBJ1-2; possibly TRBD1 for D (5 bases). With 3 bases removed from V and 14 bases from J, the gap between germline ends came to 16 bases. The V gene's germline CDR1 is WNHNN and CDR2 SYGVQD (reference sequence). CDR3 length equals 12 residues. CDR3 region: CASSDQGRAGTF. As DNA, the CDR3 is TGCGCCAGCAGTGATCAGGGAAGGGCTGGAACCTTC.

This chain uses TRBV13 with TRBJ2-5; TRBD2 is a possible D gene (5 bases). The germline CDR1 and CDR2 sequences are PRHDT and FYEKMQ (reference sequence). The CDR3 is 13 amino acids. The V end was cut by 2 bases, the J end by 5 bases, with 9 bases between. The CDR3 DNA reads as TGTGCCAGCAGCTTATCGGGAAAGGAGACCCAGTACTTC. This translates into CASSLSGKETQYF.

V is TRBV18 and J is TRBJ1-2; D is uncertain. Germline V gene lookup returns CDR1 KGHSH and CDR2 LQKENI. The CDR3 totals 15 residues. V lost 3 bases, J lost 7 bases, and 18 bases lay in between. This CDR3 reads CASSPASPPTGGYTF. In DNA, the CDR3 is TGTGCCAGCTCACCCGCCTCCCCCCCAACCGGTGGCTACACCTTC.

This clone is a singleton in its sample. The chain links TRBV19 to TRBJ1-5, with 7 bases that match TRBD1. Trimming cost V 8 bases and J 4 bases; bases outside gene matches: 5. This CDR3 contains 13 residues. Germline V gives CDR1 LNHDA, CDR2 SQIVND (reference sequence). Here the CDR3 DNA reads TGTGCCAGTGTTGACAGGGAAAATCAGCCCCAGCATTTT. Translated: CASVDRENQPQHF.

This clone was found a few times. The V and J genes are TRBV7-9 and TRBJ2-3, with 12 bases matching TRBD1. The ends lost 1 base at V and 2 bases at J; junction bases unmatched: 7. The CDR3 covers 18 residues. Per germline, CDR1 SEHNR and CDR2 FQNEAQ (reference sequence). The CDR3 coding sequence is TGTGCCAGCAGCTTAGTAGGGGACAGGGGGCCTGACACAGATACGCAGTATTTT. Translation: CASSLVGDRGPDTDTQYF.

The chain uses TRBV28 and TRBJ1-1; D perhaps matches TRBD1 (6 bases). Trimming stripped 3 bases from V and 11 bases from J, with 13 bases between. The CDR3 loop spans 12 amino acids. Germline CDR1 is MDHEN and CDR2 is SYDVKM. In DNA, the CDR3 is TGTGCCAGCAGTTTGAACAGGGTGGTGGCTTTCTTT. Translated: CASSLNRVVAFF.